Presented here are 9 T cell receptor beta chains from one specimen sequenced in a study of cytomegalovirus exposure and HLA in healthy donors. It was with 60 Vbeta and 13 Jbeta primers that the PCR ran. Profiled with immunoSEQ multiplex PCR; TCRdb holds only in-frame clones, not every one. The table includes about 120,000 clones, around 75% detected once. Material for sequencing was PBMCs. The source of these receptors is a woman aged 40 to 55 in good health and CMV-seropositive.

The V and J genes are TRBV21-1 and TRBJ1-2; the table's D call, TRBD1, was not checked against the DNA. TRBV21-1 has pseudogene status. CDR3 size: 18 residues. CDR3 in DNA: TGTGCCAGCAGCAAAGGGTACAGGGGGAGGGGAAGTGACTATGGCTACACCTTC. Translation: CASSKGYRGRGSDYGYTF.

This clone was seen a handful of times. The CDR3 is CATSRDRASQAGSGNTIYF. The CDR3 bases are TGTGCCACCAGCAGAGATCGGGCCTCCCAAGCGGGCTCTGGAAACACCATATATTTT. The V call is TRBV15, the J call TRBJ1-3; no reliable D call. From germline, CDR1 is LNHNV and CDR2 YYDKDF (reference sequence). The V gene lost 0 bases and the J gene lost 0 bases, with 18 bases spanning the gap. The CDR3 is 19 amino acids.

The chain recombines TRBV6-1 with TRBJ1-5, with no clear D. The V gene lost 1 base and the J gene lost 5 bases, with 15 bases spanning the gap. The CDR3 is made up of 16 amino acids. CDR1 MNHNS and CDR2 SASEGT come from the germline V gene. The CDR3 nucleotides read TGTGCCAGCAGTGAAGATTTCGGTAGCGGTGATCAGCCCCAGCATTTT. Its translation is CASSEDFGSGDQPQHF.

The chain links TRBV19 to TRBJ2-2, with a tentative D call TRBD1 (6 bases). Germline CDR1 is LNHDA and CDR2 is SQIVND (reference sequence). Trimming took 3 bases from V and 4 from J, leaving 9 bases between them. This CDR3 comprises 14 residues. The CDR3 DNA follows: TGTGCCAGTAGTATCAGAGGGGGCACCGGGGAGCTGTTTTTT. It is translated as CASSIRGGTGELFF.

This chain links TRBV19 with TRBJ2-3; a possible D gene is TRBD1 (6 bases). The length of the CDR3 is 15 residues. CDR1 and CDR2 (germline): LNHDA, SQIVND (reference sequence). Deletions cut 4 bases from V and 4 bases from J, with 15 bases between. The CDR3 reads CASSNQGKGADTQYF. DNA for the CDR3: TGTGCCAGTAGTAATCAGGGGAAGGGGGCAGATACGCAGTATTTT.

This clone occurred once. This chain connects TRBV2 to TRBJ1-5; D not certain. This CDR3 has 13 residues. Germline V gene sequence: CDR1 SNHLY, CDR2 FYNNEI. V shed 6 bases and J shed 3 bases, with 9 bases lying between them. The CDR3 loop reads CASREGLNQPQHF. Here the CDR3 DNA reads TGTGCCAGCAGGGAGGGCCTCAATCAGCCCCAGCATTTT.

The V call is TRBV5-3, the J call TRBJ2-2, with D possibly TRBD2 on 5 matching bases. TRBV5-3 is an open reading frame, and its role is uncertain. There are 16 residues in the CDR3. Trimming cost V 3 bases and J 5 bases, with 17 bases left between them. The CDR3 sequence is CARSCPGYPGTGELFF. The CDR3 DNA reads TGTGCCAGAAGCTGCCCTGGGTACCCGGGGACCGGGGAGCTGTTTTTT.

The V gene is TRBV4-3, the J gene TRBJ2-4, with TRBD2 matching over 13 bases. Trimming at V came to 1 base and at J to 1 base, leaving 16 bases not matched to a gene. This CDR3 has 22 residues. The germline CDR1 and CDR2 sequences are LGHNA and YSLEER. The DNA of the CDR3 is TGCGCCAGCAGCCAAGGGGGGAACCGGACTAGCGGGAGTCTTAGGGCCAAAAACATTCAGTACTTC. Its protein is CASSQGGNRTSGSLRAKNIQYF.

Regarding this clone: A junction boundary mismatches the germline segment, possibly from a read error. The chain recombines TRBV6-5 with TRBJ2-3; 10 bases are shared with TRBD2. This CDR3 spans 15 amino acids. The germline V gene encodes CDR1 MNHEY and CDR2 SVGAGI. CDR3 coding DNA: TGTGCCGGCAGAAAGCGGGAGGGGAGCACAGATACGCAGTATTTT. This gives the protein CAGRKREGSTDTQYF.